The 9 T cell receptor beta chains in this list originate from one sample, sequenced in a study of blood T cell repertoires in COVID-19. Clones were sequenced by immunoSEQ multiplex PCR, and TCRdb holds only the in-frame ones, with some missing. Of over 200,000 clones in the sample, around nine tenths are singletons; the top ten hold around 2.9%. What was sequenced was peripheral blood. These receptors all come from a woman aged 55-69 years with acute or convalescent COVID-19.

This chain uses TRBV19 with TRBJ2-3; a possible D gene is TRBD2 (6 bases). Germline CDR1 is LNHDA and CDR2 is SQIVND (reference sequence). The V end was cut by 6 bases, the J end by 4 bases, with 20 bases between. The CDR3 has 16 amino acids. The CDR3 reads CASSILRGGPPDTQYF. CDR3 coding DNA: TGTGCCAGTAGCATTCTCAGAGGAGGGCCACCAGATACGCAGTATTTT.

As concerns this clone: One junction end does not reproduce the germline sequence, and a read error may be involved. The rearrangement links TRBV7-8 to TRBJ2-5, with D possibly being TRBD2 (5 bases). The length of the CDR3 is 13 residues. Germline-derived CDR1 and CDR2 are SGHVS and FQNEAQ. The CDR3 bases are TGTGCCAGCAGCCTAGCTCGGGTCGGGACCCAGTACTTC. Translated, it gives CASSLARVGTQYF.

The chain is built from TRBV2 and TRBJ2-6, with 8 bases matching TRBD1. Germline-derived CDR1 and CDR2 are SNHLY and FYNNEI. The CDR3 length is 18 residues. Unmatched junction bases numbered 11, after V lost 6 bases and J lost 1 base. The CDR3 coding sequence is TGTGCCAGCAGCCTCATGAGGACAGGGAGATCTGGGGCCAACGTCCTGACTTTC. Its protein is CASSLMRTGRSGANVLTF.

The chain combines TRBV7-2 with TRBJ1-1, with D perhaps matching TRBD1 (5 bases). The CDR3 sequence is 12 residues long. The V end lost 1 base, the J end lost 8 bases, and 8 bases lay between the germline ends. Per the germline V gene, CDR1 is SGHTA and CDR2 is FQGNSA. Written as DNA, the CDR3 is TGTGCCAGCAGCTTAGAGGCAGGGGAAGCTTTCTTT. This encodes CASSLEAGEAFF.

The sample holds a few counts of this clone. This chain links TRBV7-3 with TRBJ1-1; TRBD1 is a possible D gene (5 bases). The germline V and J ends were trimmed by 2 bases and 1 base, with 5 bases remaining between them. There are 13 residues in the CDR3. Germline CDR1 reads SGHTA; CDR2 reads FQGTGA. The CDR3 nucleotides are TGTGCCAGCAGCTTAGGACAGAACACTGAAGCTTTCTTT. Protein product: CASSLGQNTEAFF.

The J gene is TRBJ2-1, the V gene TRBV4-1; a possible D gene is TRBD2 (5 bases). Trimming took 1 base from V and 0 from J, leaving 7 bases between them. This CDR3 region has 15 residues. CDR1 and CDR2 from the germline V gene are MGHRA and YSYEKL. DNA of the CDR3: TGCGCCAGCAGCCAAGGGGAGACCTCCTACAATGAGCAGTTCTTC. Translating gives CASSQGETSYNEQFF.

The V call is TRBV10-2, the J call TRBJ2-7; 9 nucleotides align to TRBD2. CDR1 and CDR2 (germline): WSHSY, SAAADI. The J segment lost 6 bases and the V segment lost 2 bases, leaving 11 bases of the junction unmatched. The CDR3 has 16 amino acids. The CDR3 spells CASSEGRGGRASEQYF. The CDR3, as DNA: TGCGCCAGCAGTGAGGGGCGGGGCGGGAGGGCCAGCGAGCAGTACTTC.

The chain couples TRBV27 to TRBJ2-7; no reliable D call. Per germline, CDR1 MNHEY and CDR2 SMNVEV (reference sequence). This CDR3 is 13 amino acids long. V was clipped by 6 bases and J by 0 bases, with 9 bases between them. The DNA of the CDR3 is TGTGCCAGCAGAGGCACAGCCTCCTACGAGCAGTACTTC. This encodes CASRGTASYEQYF.

This clone was seen just once. This chain connects TRBV7-6 to TRBJ2-5; a weak D match, TRBD1 (6 bases). The CDR3 has 17 amino acids. Germline lookup yields CDR1 SGHVS and CDR2 FNYEAQ. Trimming left V 3 bases short and J 2 bases short, with 19 bases between. CDR3 loop: CASSFGQLSTAQETQYF. The CDR3 coding sequence is TGTGCCAGCAGCTTTGGACAGCTCAGCACGGCACAAGAGACCCAGTACTTC.